This entry lists 30 T cell receptor beta chains sequenced from one sample in a study of monozygotic twins with inflammatory bowel disease. TCRdb derives one entry per CDR3 protein from the 5' RACE reads, leaving out DNA. The listing records 150,000 to 200,000 distinct CDR3 sequences. Sequencing was carried out using blood. These receptors came from a human donor with ulcerative colitis or Crohn's disease, or a healthy co-twin of an affected twin (not recorded which).

This chain joins TRBV2 and TRBJ1-1; absent DNA, TCRdb's TRBD1 call cannot be checked. The germline CDR1 and CDR2 sequences are SNHLY and FYNNEI. CDR3 length equals 11 residues. CDR3 sequence reads: CATSLRGEAFF.

V gene TRBV5-1 combines with J gene TRBJ2-7; TCRdb's D gene call, TRBD1, goes unchecked for lack of DNA. This CDR3 has 18 residues. Germline lookup yields CDR1 SGHRS and CDR2 YFSETQ. CDR3 amino acids: CASSAPSGTGGKVYEQYF.

The J gene is TRBJ2-3, the V gene TRBV20-1; TCRdb's assignment of TRBD1 cannot be checked, as there is no DNA. The CDR3 loop spans 15 amino acids. Germline CDR1 is DFQATT and CDR2 is SNEGSKA (reference sequence). This CDR3 is CSAGGGGKGTDTQYF.

The J gene is TRBJ1-4, the V gene TRBV10-2; the D call of TRBD1 rests on TCRdb alone, since no DNA is present to check it. The CDR3 contains 14 residues. Germline CDR1 WSHSY, CDR2 SAAADI. The CDR3 spells CASCRGSAGEKLFF.

V gene TRBV27 combines with J gene TRBJ1-4; TCRdb designates TRBD1, a call that cannot be tested without DNA. Germline CDR1 MNHEY, CDR2 SMNVEV (reference sequence). The length of the CDR3 is 14 residues. CDR3: CASSSDRANEKLFF.

The gene calls are TRBV6-1 and TRBJ1-3. This CDR3 is built from 12 residues. The germline V gene has CDR1 MNHNS and CDR2 SASEGT. The CDR3 spells CASRPDGNTIYF.

The chain joins TRBV29-1 to TRBJ2-5; the TCRdb call, TRBD2, lacks DNA for checking. The CDR3 sequence is 17 residues long. Germline-derived CDR1 and CDR2 are SQVTM and ANQGSEA. CDR3 sequence reads: CSVEDLWASGPQETQYF.

The chain recombines TRBV2 with TRBJ1-1; TCRdb calls TRBD1, which cannot be checked without DNA. The CDR3 has 12 residues. The V gene's germline CDR1 is SNHLY and CDR2 FYNNEI. CDR3 amino acids: CALGGQLNRAFF.

The chain uses TRBV30 and TRBJ1-2; TCRdb designates TRBD1, a call that cannot be tested without DNA. The CDR3 covers 13 residues. Germline V gene data show CDR1 as GTSNPN and CDR2 as SVGIG (reference sequence). CDR3 amino acids: CAWWSGQGYGYTF. Using reference TRBV30 and TRBJ1-2 for the parts outside the CDR3, the full variable domain is SQTIHQWPATLVQPVGSPLSLECTVEGTSNPNLYWYRQAAGRGLQLLFYSVGIGQISSEVPQNLSASRPQDRQFILSSKKLLLSDSGFYLCAWWSGQGYGYTFGSGTRLTVV.

This chain connects TRBV30 to TRBJ2-2; TCRdb names TRBD2, which stays unverified in the absence of DNA. Per the germline V gene, CDR1 is GTSNPN and CDR2 is SVGIG (reference sequence). This CDR3 has 16 amino acids. CDR3: CAWSPLGGGYTGELFF.

The chain employs TRBV20-1 and TRBJ1-1. The CDR3 covers 13 residues. Per the germline V gene, CDR1 is DFQATT and CDR2 is SNEGSKA (reference sequence). The CDR3 here is CREDTTVNTEAFF.

The V call is TRBV7-2, the J call TRBJ2-7; no DNA is available, so the TRBD1 call from TCRdb remains unchecked. CDR1 is SGHTA, CDR2 FQGNSA, per germline. This CDR3 is 14 amino acids long. CDR3 sequence reads: CASSLHRGSYEQYF.

The rearrangement joins TRBV5-1 to TRBJ2-1; TCRdb's D gene call, TRBD2, goes unchecked for lack of DNA. Germline values: CDR1 SGHRS, CDR2 YFSETQ. The CDR3 spans 13 residues. The CDR3 spells CASTDGLGNEQFF. The complete variable domain, with remaining parts taken from reference TRBV5-1 and TRBJ2-1, reads KAGVTQTPRYLIKTRGQQVTLSCSPISGHRSVSWYQQTPGQGLQFLFEYFSETQRNKGNFPGRFSGRQFSNSRSEMNVSTLELGDSALYLCASTDGLGNEQFFGPGTRLTVL.

This chain uses TRBV28 with TRBJ2-2. This CDR3 spans 13 amino acids. Germline CDR1 is MDHEN and CDR2 is SYDVKM. This CDR3 reads CASTALPAGELFF.

The rearrangement uses TRBV29-1 and TRBJ1-1. The CDR3 has 13 residues. Germline lookup yields CDR1 SQVTM and CDR2 ANQGSEA. CDR3 sequence reads: CSVAWGMATEAFF.

V and J are TRBV20-1 and TRBJ2-1. Germline V lookup: CDR1 DFQATT, CDR2 SNEGSKA (reference sequence). This CDR3 has 16 residues. This CDR3 is CSAIRTWTGPYNEQFF.

CDR3 residues: CASSLGPNYGYTF. The rearrangement uses TRBV5-1 and TRBJ1-2. Germline V gives CDR1 SGHRS, CDR2 YFSETQ. The CDR3 is made up of 13 amino acids. Full variable domain (remainder filled in from reference TRBV5-1 and TRBJ1-2): KAGVTQTPRYLIKTRGQQVTLSCSPISGHRSVSWYQQTPGQGLQFLFEYFSETQRNKGNFPGRFSGRQFSNSRSEMNVSTLELGDSALYLCASSLGPNYGYTFGSGTRLTVV.

V usage is TRBV20-1 and J usage is TRBJ1-1. The germline V gene has CDR1 DFQATT and CDR2 SNEGSKA (reference sequence). The CDR3 sequence is 13 residues long. The CDR3 reads CSARYRRLTEAFF.

The chain combines TRBV5-4 with TRBJ1-5; with no DNA, the TCRdb D assignment of TRBD1 cannot be verified. The CDR3 covers 13 residues. Germline V gene sequence: CDR1 SGHNT, CDR2 YYREEE (reference sequence). The CDR3 loop reads CASSRDINQPQHF.

J is TRBJ2-1 and V is TRBV3-1; TCRdb's D gene call, TRBD1, goes unchecked for lack of DNA. CDR3 length equals 15 residues. Germline CDR1 LGHDT, CDR2 YNNKEL (reference sequence). The CDR3 protein is CASSRKAGVGNEQFF.

The gene calls are TRBV7-9 and TRBJ2-3. Germline CDR1 reads SEHNR; CDR2 reads FQNEAQ (reference sequence). The CDR3 length is 15 residues. The CDR3 protein is CASSFELGSTDTQYF.

V is TRBV28 and J is TRBJ2-1; TCRdb names TRBD2, which stays unverified in the absence of DNA. Per the germline V gene, CDR1 is MDHEN and CDR2 is SYDVKM. This CDR3 spans 14 amino acids. This chain's CDR3 is CASSRGPRPNEQFF.

This chain links TRBV29-1 with TRBJ2-7; TCRdb gives TRBD2 as the D gene, but with no DNA this cannot be confirmed. In germline, CDR1 is SQVTM, CDR2 ANQGSEA. The CDR3 has 15 amino acids. CDR3 sequence reads: CSVVEGTHRGPEQYF.

The gene calls are TRBV4-3 and TRBJ1-6. Germline CDR1 LGHNA, CDR2 YSLEER. The CDR3 is made up of 16 amino acids. The CDR3 protein is CASSQAGGSYNSPLHF.

CDR3 loop: CASSTGTGKGETQYF. The chain joins TRBV7-2 to TRBJ2-5; TCRdb names TRBD1, which stays unverified in the absence of DNA. Per the germline V gene, CDR1 is SGHTA and CDR2 is FQGNSA. This CDR3 comprises 15 residues.

CDR3 protein: CSAKRQGSYEQYF. The V gene is TRBV20-1, the J gene TRBJ2-7; TCRdb returns TRBD1, unconfirmable since there is no DNA. The CDR3 sequence is 13 residues long. The germline CDR1 and CDR2 sequences are DFQATT and SNEGSKA (reference sequence).

The rearrangement links TRBV5-6 to TRBJ1-2; as DNA is missing, the TRBD1 call by TCRdb cannot be tested. Germline loops: CDR1 SGHDT, CDR2 YYEEEE. The CDR3 is 12 residues long. CDR3 protein: CASSLTGVGYTF.

The V call is TRBV5-5, the J call TRBJ2-7; TCRdb picks TRBD2, but there is no DNA to check that call. The CDR3 consists of 14 residues. Germline V CDR1 and CDR2: SGHKS, YYEKEE (reference sequence). The chain's CDR3 is CASSYGLSSYEQYF.

V usage is TRBV5-1 and J usage is TRBJ1-2; lacking DNA, the TRBD1 call made by TCRdb goes unchecked. This CDR3 is 14 amino acids long. The germline V gene encodes CDR1 SGHRS and CDR2 YFSETQ. The CDR3 protein is CASSLGQGIYGYTF.

This chain joins TRBV19 and TRBJ1-1; TCRdb reports TRBD1, a call that lacks DNA to check it against. The CDR3 length is 13 residues. The V gene's germline CDR1 is LNHDA and CDR2 SQIVND (reference sequence). The CDR3 loop reads CASIAQGEAEAFF. Combining the CDR3 with reference TRBV19 and TRBJ1-1 gives the whole variable domain DGGITQSPKYLFRKEGQNVTLSCEQNLNHDAMYWYRQDPGQGLRLIYYSQIVNDFQKGDIAEGYSVSREKKESFPLTVTSAQKNPTAFYLCASIAQGEAEAFFGQGTRLTVV.